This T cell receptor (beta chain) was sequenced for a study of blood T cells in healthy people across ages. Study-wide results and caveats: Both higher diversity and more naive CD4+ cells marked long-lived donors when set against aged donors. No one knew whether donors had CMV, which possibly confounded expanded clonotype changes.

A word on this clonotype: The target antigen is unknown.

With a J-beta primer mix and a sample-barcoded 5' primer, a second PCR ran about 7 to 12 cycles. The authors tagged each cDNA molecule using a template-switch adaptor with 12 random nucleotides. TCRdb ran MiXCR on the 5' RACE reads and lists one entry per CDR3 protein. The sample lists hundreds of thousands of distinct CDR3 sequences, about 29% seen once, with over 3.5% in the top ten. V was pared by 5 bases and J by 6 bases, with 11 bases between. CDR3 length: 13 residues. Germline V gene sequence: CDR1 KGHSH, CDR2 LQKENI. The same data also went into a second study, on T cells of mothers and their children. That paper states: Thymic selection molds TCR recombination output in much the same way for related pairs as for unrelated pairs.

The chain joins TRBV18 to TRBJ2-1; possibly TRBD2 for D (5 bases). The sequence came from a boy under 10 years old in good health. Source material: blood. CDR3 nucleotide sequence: TGTGCCAGCTCAGGAAGTCGGGGCAATGAGCAGTTCTTC. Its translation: CASSGSRGNEQFF.